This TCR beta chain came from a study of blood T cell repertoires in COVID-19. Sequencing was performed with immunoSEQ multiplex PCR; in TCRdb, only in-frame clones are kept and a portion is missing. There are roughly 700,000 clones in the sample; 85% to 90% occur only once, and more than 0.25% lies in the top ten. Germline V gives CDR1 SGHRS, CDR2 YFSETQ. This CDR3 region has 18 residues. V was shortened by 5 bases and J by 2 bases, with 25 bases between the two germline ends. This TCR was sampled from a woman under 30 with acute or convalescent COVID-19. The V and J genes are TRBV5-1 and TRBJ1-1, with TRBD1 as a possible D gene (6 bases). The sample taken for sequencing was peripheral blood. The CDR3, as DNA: TGCGCCAGCAGTCCGTCCTCCCTTGCCGGGACATCCAACACTGAAGCTTTCTTT. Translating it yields CASSPSSLAGTSNTEAFF.